The rows below give T cell receptor beta chains drawn from one sample of a study of shared clonotypes between healthy human individuals. Clones were sequenced by immunoSEQ multiplex PCR, and TCRdb holds only the in-frame ones, with some missing. In the table there are 1,400,000 or so clones, 98% to 99% of which are singletons. Sequenced sample: naive CD4+ T cells sorted from blood. The receptors were gathered from a young man in good health. Both conserved end residues are trimmed from each CDR3.

V	CDR3
TRBV7-2	ASSSTGYEQY
TRBV7-8	ASSINRDPYTEAF
TRBV10-3	AISEGDGWWQGYT
TRBV11-3	ASSFEGGRNTDTQY
TRBV28	ASSSLGLAGYTYNEQF
TRBV7-2	ASSFRAEETQY
TRBV19	ASTPSGLGGEQY
TRBV18	ASTPSGAAGDTIY
TRBV28	ASSLVLGLGYGYT
TRBV27	ASSPAGQRNTGELF
TRBV5-4	ASSLSGSTTYEQY
TRBV27	ASSTNPFRGTGMTDTQY
TRBV29-1	SVDDSVGVGDTQY
TRBV7-9	ASSLVGRAHEQY
TRBV2	ASSPNLSSGTLIYEQY
TRBV6-1	ASRVAGGLEQY
TRBV2	ASRALRTGDYGYT
TRBV9	ASSRGQGEKLF
TRBV11-3	ASSFGTGGLDEQY
TRBV3-2	ASSQER
TRBV6-5	ASRSRGSNQPQH
TRBV4-1	ASSQATSRNEQF
TRBV7-8	ASSARHTGINTGELF
TRBV5-4	ASSQYNEQF
TRBV9	ASGPRHLAGNEQF
TRBV7-3	ASSLKAIGQVSYNEQF
TRBV9	ASSLAGVPDTQY
TRBV19	ASSLGGRGSYNEQF
TRBV15	ATSRGSNPSSGNTIY
TRBV28	ASQWSGAMDTQY
TRBV5-1	ASSLQGARDYGYT
TRBV5-1	ASGGATSTDTQY
TRBV11-3	ASSLTSQNTGELF
TRBV18	ASSPQGQGNGELF
TRBV28	ASSGLAVSYEQY
TRBV13	ASRYRGRDAEQY